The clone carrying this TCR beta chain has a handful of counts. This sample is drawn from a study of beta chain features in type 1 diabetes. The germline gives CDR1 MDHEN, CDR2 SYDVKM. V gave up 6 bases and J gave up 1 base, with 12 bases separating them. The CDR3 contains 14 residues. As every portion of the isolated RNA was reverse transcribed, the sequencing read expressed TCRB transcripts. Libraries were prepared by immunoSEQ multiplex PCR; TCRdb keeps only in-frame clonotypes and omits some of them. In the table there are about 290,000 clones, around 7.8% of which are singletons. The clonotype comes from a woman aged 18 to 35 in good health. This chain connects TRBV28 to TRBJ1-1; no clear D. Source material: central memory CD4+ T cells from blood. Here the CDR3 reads CASRVPLRNTEAFF. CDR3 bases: TGTGCCAGCAGAGTGCCACTACGGAACACTGAAGCTTTCTTT.